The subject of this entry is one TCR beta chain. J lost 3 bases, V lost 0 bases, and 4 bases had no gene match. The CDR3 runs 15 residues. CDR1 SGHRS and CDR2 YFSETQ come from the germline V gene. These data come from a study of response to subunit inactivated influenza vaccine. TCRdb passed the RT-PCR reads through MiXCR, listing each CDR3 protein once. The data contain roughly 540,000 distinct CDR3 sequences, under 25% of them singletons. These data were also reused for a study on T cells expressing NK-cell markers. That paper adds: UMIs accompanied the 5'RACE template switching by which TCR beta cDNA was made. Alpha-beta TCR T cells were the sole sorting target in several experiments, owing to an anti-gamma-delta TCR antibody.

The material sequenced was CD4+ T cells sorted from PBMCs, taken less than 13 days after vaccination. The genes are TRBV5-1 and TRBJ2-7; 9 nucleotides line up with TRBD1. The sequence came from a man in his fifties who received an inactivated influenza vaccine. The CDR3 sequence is CASSLAADRGYEQYF. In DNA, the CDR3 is TGCGCCAGCAGCTTGGCCGCGGACAGGGGCTACGAGCAGTACTTC. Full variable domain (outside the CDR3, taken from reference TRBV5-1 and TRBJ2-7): KAGVTQTPRYLIKTRGQQVTLSCSPISGHRSVSWYQQTPGQGLQFLFEYFSETQRNKGNFPGRFSGRQFSNSRSEMNVSTLELGDSALYLCASSLAADRGYEQYFGPGTRLTVT.